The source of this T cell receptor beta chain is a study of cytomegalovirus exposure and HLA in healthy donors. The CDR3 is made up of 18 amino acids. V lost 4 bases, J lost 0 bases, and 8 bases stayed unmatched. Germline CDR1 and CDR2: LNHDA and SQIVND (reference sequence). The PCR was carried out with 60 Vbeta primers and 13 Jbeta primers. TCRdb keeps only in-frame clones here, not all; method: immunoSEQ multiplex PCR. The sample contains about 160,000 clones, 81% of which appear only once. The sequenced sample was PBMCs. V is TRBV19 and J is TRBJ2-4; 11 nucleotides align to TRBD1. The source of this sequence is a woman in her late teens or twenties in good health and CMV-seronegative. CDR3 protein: CASSSRDRGNIAKNIQYF. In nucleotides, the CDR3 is TGTGCCAGTAGTAGCCGGGACAGGGGGAATATAGCCAAAAACATTCAGTACTTC.